Following are 21 T cell receptor beta chains from one sample sequenced in a study of blood T cell repertoires in COVID-19. TCRdb keeps only in-frame clones here, not all; method: immunoSEQ multiplex PCR. The sample comprises approximately 210,000 clones, roughly 80% of which are singletons, and around 5% rests with the top ten. The material sequenced was peripheral blood. The receptors come from a human donor in a cohort sampled during active COVID-19.

The V gene is TRBV2, the J gene TRBJ2-1; D possibly corresponds to TRBD2 (5 bases). The CDR3 consists of 14 residues. Germline values: CDR1 SNHLY, CDR2 FYNNEI. V was trimmed by 7 bases and J by 0 bases, leaving 10 bases between them. The CDR3 spells CASTLASSYNEQFF. For the CDR3, the DNA is TGTGCCAGCACTTTAGCGTCCTCCTACAATGAGCAGTTCTTC.

This chain connects TRBV6-5 to TRBJ1-3, with D unresolved. The CDR3 covers 14 residues. With 5 bases removed from V and 2 bases from J, the gap between germline ends came to 10 bases. Germline-derived CDR1 and CDR2 are MNHEY and SVGAGI. The CDR3 DNA reads as TGTGCCAGCAGTCGTAACTTTCCTGGAAACACCATATATTTT. This translates into CASSRNFPGNTIYF.

This chain joins TRBV2 and TRBJ1-1, with a tentative D call TRBD1 (5 bases). V lost 8 bases and J 5 bases, leaving 15 bases between the germline ends. CDR1 is SNHLY, CDR2 FYNNEI, per germline. CDR3 length equals 13 residues. The CDR3 DNA is TGTGCCAGCTCTGCAGGGATGAGAACTGAAGCTTTCTTT. It translates to CASSAGMRTEAFF.

The V and J genes are TRBV5-1 and TRBJ1-1; D gene uncertain. Germline CDR1 and CDR2: SGHRS and YFSETQ. Trimming removed 0 bases at V and 2 bases at J, with 2 bases between. There are 12 residues in the CDR3. The CDR3 sequence is CASSLVNTEAFF. CDR3 sequence (DNA): TGCGCCAGCAGCTTGGTAAACACTGAAGCTTTCTTT. Complete variable domain (other parts from reference TRBV5-1 and TRBJ1-1): KAGVTQTPRYLIKTRGQQVTLSCSPISGHRSVSWYQQTPGQGLQFLFEYFSETQRNKGNFPGRFSGRQFSNSRSEMNVSTLELGDSALYLCASSLVNTEAFFGQGTRLTVV.

The rearrangement joins TRBV14 to TRBJ2-7; TRBD2 matches at 14 bases. CDR3 size: 15 residues. The germline V gene has CDR1 SGHDN and CDR2 FVKESK. V was pared by 2 bases and J by 5 bases, with 2 bases of the junction left unmatched. This CDR3 reads CASSQLGLAGDEQYF. In DNA, the CDR3 is TGTGCCAGCAGCCAATTGGGACTAGCGGGAGACGAGCAGTACTTC. The full variable domain, in which reference TRBV14 and TRBJ2-7 provide the parts outside the CDR3, is EAGVTQFPSHSVIEKGQTVTLRCDPISGHDNLYWYRRVMGKEIKFLLHFVKESKQDESGMPNNRFLAERTGGTYSTLKVQPAELEDSGVYFCASSQLGLAGDEQYFGPGTRLTVT.

This chain links TRBV7-2 with TRBJ2-7; TRBD2 agrees at 8 bases. CDR3 length: 15 residues. J gave up 3 bases and V 5 bases, and 9 bases lay outside the gene matches. Germline CDR1 and CDR2: SGHTA and FQGNSA. CDR3 bases: TGTGCCAGCAGCCCCCGGGGGGGACGGAACTACGAGCAGTACTTC. Its translation: CASSPRGGRNYEQYF.

The chain uses TRBV2 and TRBJ1-1; 7 bases are shared with TRBD1. The germline V gene encodes CDR1 SNHLY and CDR2 FYNNEI. Trimming at V came to 6 bases and at J to 4 bases, leaving 8 bases not matched to a gene. This CDR3 has 14 amino acids. This CDR3 reads CASRVRGKATEAFF. The CDR3 nucleotides read TGTGCCAGCAGGGTCAGGGGGAAAGCCACTGAAGCTTTCTTT.

A word on this clone: This CDR3 is also generated by other DNA sequences in the sample. This chain connects TRBV18 to TRBJ2-7; 7 bases are a match to TRBD1. The J segment lost 2 bases and the V segment lost 0 bases, leaving 1 base of the junction unmatched. Germline CDR1 and CDR2: KGHSH and LQKENI. This CDR3 is built from 14 residues. This chain's CDR3 is CASSPPTGAYEQYF. The CDR3 DNA is TGTGCCAGCTCACCACCCACAGGGGCCTACGAGCAGTACTTC.

The chain recombines TRBV6-2 or TRBV6-3 with TRBJ1-2, with D unresolved. The CDR3 is 13 residues long. CDR1 is MNHEY, CDR2 SVGEGT, per germline. Trimming took off 2 bases at V and 3 bases at J, with 7 bases between the two ends. CDR3 coding DNA: TGTGCCAGCAGTTACCGGGAGCACTATGGCTACACCTTC. Translating it yields CASSYREHYGYTF.

In nucleotides, the CDR3 is TGCGCCAGCAGCCTATCCGGGACAGGGGTCAATGAGCAGTTCTTC. This codes for CASSLSGTGVNEQFF. The V call is TRBV5-1, the J call TRBJ2-1, with 10 bases fitting TRBD1. V shed 4 bases, J shed 6 bases, and the junction held 7 bases outside the gene matches. CDR1 and CDR2 (germline): SGHRS, YFSETQ. This CDR3 contains 15 residues. The full variable domain, rest sourced from reference TRBV5-1 and TRBJ2-1, is KAGVTQTPRYLIKTRGQQVTLSCSPISGHRSVSWYQQTPGQGLQFLFEYFSETQRNKGNFPGRFSGRQFSNSRSEMNVSTLELGDSALYLCASSLSGTGVNEQFFGPGTRLTVL.

This clone has a handful of counts. The chain has TRBV28 and TRBJ1-2; D ambiguous. Germline V gives CDR1 MDHEN, CDR2 SYDVKM. V lost 5 bases and J 8 bases, leaving 18 bases between the germline ends. The CDR3 has 14 amino acids. CDR3: CASSDLAYREGYTF. The DNA of the CDR3 is TGTGCCAGCAGTGATCTAGCTTACCGGGAGGGCTACACCTTC.

The chain links TRBV3-1 (or the pseudogene TRBV3-2) to TRBJ1-3; TRBD1 matches at 9 bases. This CDR3 spans 18 amino acids. J gave up 1 base and V 3 bases, and 10 bases lay outside the gene matches. Germline V gene sequence: CDR1 LGHDT, CDR2 YNNKEL (reference sequence). The CDR3 DNA reads as TGTGCCAGCAGCCACCGAACAGGGGGCGTGAGTTCTGGAAACACCATATATTTT. It is translated as CASSHRTGGVSSGNTIYF.

V gene TRBV24-1 combines with J gene TRBJ1-2, with TRBD1 as a possible D gene (5 bases). The CDR3 runs 13 residues. With 6 bases removed from V and 5 bases from J, the gap between germline ends came to 12 bases. CDR1 KGHDR and CDR2 SFDVKD come from the germline V gene. The chain's CDR3 is CATSPGGGYGYTF. CDR3 coding DNA: TGTGCCACCAGTCCCGGGGGAGGGTATGGCTACACCTTC.

This clone came up a few times. Other DNA sequences in the sample encode the same CDR3. The gene calls are TRBV4-2 and TRBJ1-5; perhaps TRBD1 as D (5 bases). The CDR3 is made up of 15 amino acids. Germline V gives CDR1 LGHNA, CDR2 YNFKEQ. V lost 0 bases and J lost 5, with 11 bases in between. The chain's CDR3 is CASSQDRRGDQPQHF. CDR3 DNA: TGTGCCAGCAGCCAAGATCGGCGGGGGGATCAGCCCCAGCATTTT.

This clone was observed a handful of times. This chain links TRBV28 with TRBJ1-1, with D hard to call. Germline V gives CDR1 MDHEN, CDR2 SYDVKM. The CDR3 sequence is 12 residues long. The V end was cut by 8 bases, the J end by 0 bases, with 7 bases between. This chain's CDR3 is CASREMNTEAFF. CDR3 nucleotides: TGTGCCAGCCGAGAAATGAACACTGAAGCTTTCTTT.

The gene calls are TRBV6-2 or TRBV6-3 and TRBJ1-5; TRBD1 agrees at 11 bases. This CDR3 is built from 14 residues. V lost 6 bases and J lost 6; bases outside the gene matches: 4. From germline, CDR1 is MNHEY and CDR2 SVGEGT. The CDR3 region is CASSRTGGFQPQHF. CDR3 in DNA: TGTGCCAGCAGCAGGACAGGGGGCTTTCAGCCCCAGCATTTT.

The rearrangement uses TRBV19 and TRBJ2-5; possible D gene TRBD2, 6 bases. The V gene's germline CDR1 is LNHDA and CDR2 SQIVND (reference sequence). V gave up 6 bases and J gave up 5 bases, with 16 bases separating them. This CDR3 has 14 amino acids. This chain's CDR3 is CASSGRARGETQYF. Here the CDR3 DNA reads TGTGCCAGTAGCGGAAGGGCCCGGGGGGAGACCCAGTACTTC.

The V and J genes are TRBV19 and TRBJ1-2; the D is unclear. CDR1 LNHDA and CDR2 SQIVND come from the germline V gene (reference sequence). V lost 7 bases, J lost 0 bases, and 18 bases lay in between. The CDR3 extends over 16 amino acids. CDR3 amino acids: CASKNGPPGTNYGYTF. The DNA for the CDR3 is TGTGCCAGTAAGAATGGCCCTCCGGGTACTAACTATGGCTACACCTTC.

The gene calls are TRBV7-2 and TRBJ1-2; D might be TRBD1 (5 bases). Trimming removed 1 base from V and 5 bases from J, with 14 bases in between. CDR1 and CDR2 (germline): SGHTA, FQGNSA. CDR3 size: 15 residues. CDR3 nucleotides: TGTGCCAGCAGCTTAGGGTCAGTTACAGGATATGGCTACACCTTC. Protein sequence: CASSLGSVTGYGYTF.

CDR3 sequence (DNA): TGCGCCAGCAGCCCCAGGACTAGCCGGATTACCACAGATACGCAGTATTTT. Translation: CASSPRTSRITTDTQYF. The rearrangement links TRBV5-1 to TRBJ2-3, with 8 bases identical to TRBD2. The CDR3 consists of 17 residues. The germline V gene encodes CDR1 SGHRS and CDR2 YFSETQ. V dropped 4 bases and J dropped 2; count of bases not matched to a gene: 12.

This chain connects TRBV5-4 to TRBJ2-2, with 9 nucleotides matching TRBD1. This CDR3 comprises 16 residues. CDR1 is SGHNT, CDR2 YYREEE, per germline (reference sequence). The V segment lost 4 bases and the J segment 2 bases; nucleotides outside the gene matches: 6. The CDR3 coding sequence is TGTGCCAGCAGCGACCCGGGACAGGGTAACACCGGGGAGCTGTTTTTT. Its translation: CASSDPGQGNTGELFF.